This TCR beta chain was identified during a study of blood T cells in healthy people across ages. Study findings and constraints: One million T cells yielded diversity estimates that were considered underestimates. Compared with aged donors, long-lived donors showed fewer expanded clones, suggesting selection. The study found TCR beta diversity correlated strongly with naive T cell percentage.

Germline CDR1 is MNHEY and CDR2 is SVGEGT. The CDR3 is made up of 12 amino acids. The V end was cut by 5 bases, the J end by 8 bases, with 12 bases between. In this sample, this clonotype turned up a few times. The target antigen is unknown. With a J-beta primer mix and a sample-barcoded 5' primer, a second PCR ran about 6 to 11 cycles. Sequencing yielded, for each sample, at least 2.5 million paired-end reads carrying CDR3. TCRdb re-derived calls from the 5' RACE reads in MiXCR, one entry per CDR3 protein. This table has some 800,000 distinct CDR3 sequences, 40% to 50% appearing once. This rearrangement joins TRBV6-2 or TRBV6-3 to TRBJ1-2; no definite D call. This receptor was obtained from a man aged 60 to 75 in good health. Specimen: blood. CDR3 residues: CASSTSPVGYTF. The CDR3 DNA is TGTGCCAGCAGTACATCACCGGTGGGCTACACCTTC.